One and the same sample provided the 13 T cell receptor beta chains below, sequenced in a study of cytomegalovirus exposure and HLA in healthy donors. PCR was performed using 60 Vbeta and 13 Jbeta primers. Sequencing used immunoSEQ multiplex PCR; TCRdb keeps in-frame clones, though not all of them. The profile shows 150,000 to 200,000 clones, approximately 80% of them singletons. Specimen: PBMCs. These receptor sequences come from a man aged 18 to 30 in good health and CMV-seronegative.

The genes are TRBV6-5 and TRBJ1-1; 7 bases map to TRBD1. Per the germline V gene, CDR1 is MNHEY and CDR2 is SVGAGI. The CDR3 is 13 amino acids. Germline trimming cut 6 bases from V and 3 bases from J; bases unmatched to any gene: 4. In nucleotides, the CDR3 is TGTGCCAGCAGCGAGGGGGCAGACACTGAAGCTTTCTTT. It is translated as CASSEGADTEAFF.

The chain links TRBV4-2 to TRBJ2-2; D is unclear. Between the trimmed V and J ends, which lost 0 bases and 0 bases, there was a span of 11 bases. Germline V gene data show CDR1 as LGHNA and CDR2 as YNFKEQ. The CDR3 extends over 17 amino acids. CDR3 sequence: CASSQDLGGSNTGELFF. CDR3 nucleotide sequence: TGTGCCAGCAGCCAAGATTTAGGCGGATCGAACACCGGGGAGCTGTTTTTT.

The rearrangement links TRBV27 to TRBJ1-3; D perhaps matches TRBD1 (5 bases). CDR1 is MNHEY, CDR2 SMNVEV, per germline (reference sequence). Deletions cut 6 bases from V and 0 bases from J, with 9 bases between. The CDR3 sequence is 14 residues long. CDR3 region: CASRGVDSGNTIYF. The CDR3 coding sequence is TGTGCCAGCAGAGGGGTCGACTCTGGAAACACCATATATTTT.

As DNA, the CDR3 is TGCGCCAGCCGGCGGACAGCTGACTCTGGAAACACCATATATTTT. Translating it yields CASRRTADSGNTIYF. The chain links TRBV5-1 to TRBJ1-3; the D gene is possibly TRBD1 (6 bases). V was cut by 7 bases and J by 0 bases, with 14 bases left in between. The germline CDR1 and CDR2 sequences are SGHRS and YFSETQ. CDR3 length equals 15 residues.

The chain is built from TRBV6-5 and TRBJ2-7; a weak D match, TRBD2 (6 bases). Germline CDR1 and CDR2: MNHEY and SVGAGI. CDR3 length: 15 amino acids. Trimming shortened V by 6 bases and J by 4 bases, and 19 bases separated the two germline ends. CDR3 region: CASSSPGLPLYEQYF. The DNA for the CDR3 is TGTGCCAGCAGCTCCCCGGGACTCCCATTGTACGAGCAGTACTTC.

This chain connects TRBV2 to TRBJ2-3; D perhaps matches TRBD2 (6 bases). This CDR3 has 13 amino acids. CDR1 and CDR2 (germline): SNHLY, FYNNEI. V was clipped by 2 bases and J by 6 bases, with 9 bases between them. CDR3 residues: CASSERETDTQYF. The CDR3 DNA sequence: TGTGCCAGCAGTGAACGGGAGACGGATACGCAGTATTTT.

CDR3 sequence: CASSGDGQGFLWPYEQYF. For the CDR3, the DNA is TGCGCCAGCAGCGGGGACGGACAGGGATTCCTGTGGCCCTACGAGCAGTACTTC. The chain combines TRBV5-1 with TRBJ2-7; TRBD1 agrees at 8 bases. CDR3 length equals 18 residues. Germline-derived CDR1 and CDR2 are SGHRS and YFSETQ. V dropped 4 bases and J dropped 2; count of bases not matched to a gene: 17.

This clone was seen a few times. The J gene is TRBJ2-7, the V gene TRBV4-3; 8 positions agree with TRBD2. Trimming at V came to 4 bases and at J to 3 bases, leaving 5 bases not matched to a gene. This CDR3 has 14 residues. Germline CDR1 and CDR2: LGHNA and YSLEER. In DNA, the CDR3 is TGCGCCAGCAGCCCCGGGACTAGAAACTACGAGCAGTACTTC. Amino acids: CASSPGTRNYEQYF.

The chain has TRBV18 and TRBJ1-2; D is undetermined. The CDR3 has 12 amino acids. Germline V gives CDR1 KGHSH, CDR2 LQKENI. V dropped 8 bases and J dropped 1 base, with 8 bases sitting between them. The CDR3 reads CASAIDNYGYTF. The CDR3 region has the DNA TGTGCCAGCGCAATAGATAACTATGGCTACACCTTC.

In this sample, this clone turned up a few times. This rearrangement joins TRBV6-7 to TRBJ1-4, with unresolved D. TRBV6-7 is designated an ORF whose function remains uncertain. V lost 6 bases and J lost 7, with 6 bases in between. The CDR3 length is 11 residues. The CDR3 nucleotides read TGTGCCAGCAGCCTACCTGAAAAACTGTTTTTT. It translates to CASSLPEKLFF.

In DNA, the CDR3 is TGTGCCAGCAGCATAGACCTAGTGGGCGAGCAGTACTTC. Translating gives CASSIDLVGEQYF. J is TRBJ2-7 and V is TRBV9, with D uncertain. Germline CDR1 and CDR2: SGDLS and YYNGEE. Trimming stripped 4 bases from V and 6 bases from J, with 14 bases between. There are 13 residues in the CDR3.

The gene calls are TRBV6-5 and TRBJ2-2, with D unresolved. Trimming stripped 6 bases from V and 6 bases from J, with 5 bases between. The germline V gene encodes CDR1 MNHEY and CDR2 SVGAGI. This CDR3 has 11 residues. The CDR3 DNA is TGTGCCAGCAGACGGGCCGGGGAGCTGTTTTTT. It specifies CASRRAGELFF.

CDR3 region: CASSQYPLFAGGRGSTQYF. The CDR3 nucleotides are TGTGCCAGCAGCCAATACCCCCTGTTTGCGGGGGGCCGTGGAAGTACGCAGTATTTT. J is TRBJ2-3 and V is TRBV4-2; 8 nucleotides agree with TRBD2. The CDR3 is 19 amino acids. Germline-derived CDR1 and CDR2 are LGHNA and YNFKEQ. V was pared by 2 bases and J by 8 bases, with 21 bases of the junction left unmatched.